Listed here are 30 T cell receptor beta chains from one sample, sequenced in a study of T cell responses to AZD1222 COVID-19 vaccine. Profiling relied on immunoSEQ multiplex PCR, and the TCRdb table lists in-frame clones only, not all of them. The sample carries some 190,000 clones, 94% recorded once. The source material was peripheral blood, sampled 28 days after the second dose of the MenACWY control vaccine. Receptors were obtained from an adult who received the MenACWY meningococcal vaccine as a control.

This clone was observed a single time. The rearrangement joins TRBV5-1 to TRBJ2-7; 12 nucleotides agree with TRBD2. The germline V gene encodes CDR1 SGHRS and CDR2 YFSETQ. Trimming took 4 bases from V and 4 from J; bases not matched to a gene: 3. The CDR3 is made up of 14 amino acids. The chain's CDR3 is CASSLGTSGYEQYF. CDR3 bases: TGCGCCAGCAGCCTGGGGACTAGCGGGTACGAGCAGTACTTC.

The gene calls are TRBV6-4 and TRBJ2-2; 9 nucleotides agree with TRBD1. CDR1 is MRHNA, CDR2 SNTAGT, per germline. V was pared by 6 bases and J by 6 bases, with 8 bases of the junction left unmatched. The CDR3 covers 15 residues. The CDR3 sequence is CASSPGQGVPGELFF. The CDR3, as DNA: TGTGCCAGCAGCCCGGGACAGGGAGTCCCCGGGGAGCTGTTTTTT.

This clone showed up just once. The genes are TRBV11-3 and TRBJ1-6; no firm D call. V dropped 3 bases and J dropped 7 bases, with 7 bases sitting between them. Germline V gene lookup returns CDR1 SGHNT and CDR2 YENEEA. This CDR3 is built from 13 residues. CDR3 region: CASSFGWNSPLHF. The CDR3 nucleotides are TGTGCCAGCAGCTTCGGGTGGAATTCACCCCTCCACTTT. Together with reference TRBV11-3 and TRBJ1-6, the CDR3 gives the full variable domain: EAGVVQSPRYKIIEKKQPVAFWCNPISGHNTLYWYLQNLGQGPELLIRYENEEAVDDSQLPKDRFSAERLKGVDSTLKIQPAELGDSAVYLCASSFGWNSPLHFGNGTRLTVT.

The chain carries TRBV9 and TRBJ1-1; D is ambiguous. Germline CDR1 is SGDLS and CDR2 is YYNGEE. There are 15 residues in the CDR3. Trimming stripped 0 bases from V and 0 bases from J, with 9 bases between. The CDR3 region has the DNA TGTGCCAGCAGCGTAGCTCCGGCGGTGAACACTGAAGCTTTCTTT. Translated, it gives CASSVAPAVNTEAFF.

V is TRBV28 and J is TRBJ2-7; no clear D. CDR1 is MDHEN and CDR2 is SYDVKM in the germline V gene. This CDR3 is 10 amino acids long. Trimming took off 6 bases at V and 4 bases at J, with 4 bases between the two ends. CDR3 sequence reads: CASRGYEQYF. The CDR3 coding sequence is TGTGCCAGCAGGGGATACGAGCAGTACTTC.

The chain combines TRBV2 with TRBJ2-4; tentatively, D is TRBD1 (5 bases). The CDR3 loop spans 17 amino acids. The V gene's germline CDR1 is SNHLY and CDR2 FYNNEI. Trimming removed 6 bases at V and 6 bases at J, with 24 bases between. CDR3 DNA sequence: TGTGCCAGCAGCGATCATGATGTGCAGGGTAGGGTAAACATTCAGTACTTC. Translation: CASSDHDVQGRVNIQYF. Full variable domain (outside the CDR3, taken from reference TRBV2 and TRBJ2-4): EPEVTQTPSHQVTQMGQEVILRCVPISNHLYFYWYRQILGQKVEFLVSFYNNEISEKSEIFDDQFSVERPDGSNFTLKIRSTKLEDSAMYFCASSDHDVQGRVNIQYFGAGTRLSVL.

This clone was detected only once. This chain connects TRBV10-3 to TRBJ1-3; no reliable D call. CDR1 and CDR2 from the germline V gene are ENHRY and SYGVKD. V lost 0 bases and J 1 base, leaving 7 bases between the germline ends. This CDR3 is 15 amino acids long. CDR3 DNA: TGTGCCATCAGTGAGTCTGAAGCGTCTGGAAACACCATATATTTT. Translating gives CAISESEASGNTIYF.

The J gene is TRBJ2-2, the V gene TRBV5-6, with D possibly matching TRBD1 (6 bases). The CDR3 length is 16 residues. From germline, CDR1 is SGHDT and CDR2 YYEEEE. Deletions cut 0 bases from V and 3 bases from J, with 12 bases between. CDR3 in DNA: TGTGCCAGCAGCTTGGCCGCCAGGGGAGACACCGGGGAGCTGTTTTTT. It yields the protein CASSLAARGDTGELFF.

DNA of the CDR3: TGTGCCAGCAGCTACGGACTAGCGGGGCGGCAGTACTTC. This sequence encodes CASSYGLAGRQYF. The V and J genes are TRBV5-4 and TRBJ2-7, with 12 bases that match TRBD2. V lost 3 bases to trimming and J lost 9 bases; unmatched junction nucleotides: 4. The V gene's germline CDR1 is SGHNT and CDR2 YYREEE (reference sequence). CDR3 length: 13 residues.

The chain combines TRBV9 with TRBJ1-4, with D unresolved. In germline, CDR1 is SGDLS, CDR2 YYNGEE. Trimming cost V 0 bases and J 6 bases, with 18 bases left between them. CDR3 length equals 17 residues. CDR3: CASSVGGKDGRYEKLFF. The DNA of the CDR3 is TGTGCCAGCAGCGTAGGGGGAAAGGACGGTCGATATGAAAAACTGTTTTTT.

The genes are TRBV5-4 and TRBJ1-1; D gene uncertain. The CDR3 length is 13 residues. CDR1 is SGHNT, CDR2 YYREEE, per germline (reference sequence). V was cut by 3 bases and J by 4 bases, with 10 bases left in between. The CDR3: CASSSGVGTEAFF. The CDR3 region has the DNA TGTGCCAGCAGCTCGGGCGTTGGCACTGAAGCTTTCTTT. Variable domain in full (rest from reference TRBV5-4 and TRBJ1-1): ETGVTQSPTHLIKTRGQQVTLRCSSQSGHNTVSWYQQALGQGPQFIFQYYREEENGRGNFPPRFSGLQFPNYSSELNVNALELDDSALYLCASSSGVGTEAFFGQGTRLTVV.

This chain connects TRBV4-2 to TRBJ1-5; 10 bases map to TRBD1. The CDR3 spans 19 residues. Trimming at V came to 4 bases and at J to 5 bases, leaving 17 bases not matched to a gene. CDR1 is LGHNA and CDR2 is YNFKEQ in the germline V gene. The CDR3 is CASSPRVREPGTGDQPQHF. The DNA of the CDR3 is TGTGCCAGCAGCCCCCGGGTGAGGGAACCCGGGACAGGGGATCAGCCCCAGCATTTT.

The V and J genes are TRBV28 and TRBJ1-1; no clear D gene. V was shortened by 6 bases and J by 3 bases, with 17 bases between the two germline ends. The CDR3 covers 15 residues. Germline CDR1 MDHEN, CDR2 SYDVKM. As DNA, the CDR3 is TGTGCCAGCAGCACTCCCTCGGGAACAGACACTGAAGCTTTCTTT. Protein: CASSTPSGTDTEAFF.

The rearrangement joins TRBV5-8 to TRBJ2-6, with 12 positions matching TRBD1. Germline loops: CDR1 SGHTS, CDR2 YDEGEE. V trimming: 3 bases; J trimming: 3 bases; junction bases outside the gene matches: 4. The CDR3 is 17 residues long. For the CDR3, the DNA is TGTGCCAGCAGCTCCCGGGACAGGGGGCATGGGGCCAACGTCCTGACTTTC. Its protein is CASSSRDRGHGANVLTF.

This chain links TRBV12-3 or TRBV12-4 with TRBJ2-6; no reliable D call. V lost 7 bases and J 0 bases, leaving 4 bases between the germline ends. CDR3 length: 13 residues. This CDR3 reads CASTFSGANVLTF. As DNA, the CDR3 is TGTGCCAGCACCTTCTCTGGGGCCAACGTCCTGACTTTC.

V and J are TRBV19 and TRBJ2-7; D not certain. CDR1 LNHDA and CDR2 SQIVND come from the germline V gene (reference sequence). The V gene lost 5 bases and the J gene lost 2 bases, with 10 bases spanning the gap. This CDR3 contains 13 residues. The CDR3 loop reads CASSPRGAYEQYF. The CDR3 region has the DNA TGTGCCAGTAGTCCCAGAGGAGCCTACGAGCAGTACTTC.

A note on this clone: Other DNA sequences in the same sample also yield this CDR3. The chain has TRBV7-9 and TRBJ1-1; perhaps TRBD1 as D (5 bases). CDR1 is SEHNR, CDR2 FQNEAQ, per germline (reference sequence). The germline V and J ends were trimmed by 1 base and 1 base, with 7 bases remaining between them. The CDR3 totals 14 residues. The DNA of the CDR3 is TGTGCCAGCAGCTTAGTGAGGGGGAACACTGAAGCTTTCTTT. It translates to CASSLVRGNTEAFF.

CDR3 loop: CASSRDSRTSGNTIYF. The CDR3 DNA is TGCGCCAGCAGCAGGGACAGTAGAACTTCTGGAAACACCATATATTTT. V and J are TRBV5-1 and TRBJ1-3; 7 bases line up with TRBD1. V was clipped by 4 bases and J by 1 base; unmatched bases: 8. Germline V lookup: CDR1 SGHRS, CDR2 YFSETQ. The CDR3 has 16 amino acids.

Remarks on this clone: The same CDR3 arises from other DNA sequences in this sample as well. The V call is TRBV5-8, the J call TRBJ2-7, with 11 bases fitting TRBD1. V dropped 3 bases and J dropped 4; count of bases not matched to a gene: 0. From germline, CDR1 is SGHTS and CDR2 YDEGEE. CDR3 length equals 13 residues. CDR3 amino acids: CASSWDRGYEQYF. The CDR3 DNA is TGTGCCAGCAGCTGGGACAGGGGGTACGAGCAGTACTTC. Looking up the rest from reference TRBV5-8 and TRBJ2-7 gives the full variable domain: EAGVTQSPTHLIKTRGQQATLRCSPISGHTSVYWYQQALGLGLQFLLWYDEGEERNRGNFPPRFSGRQFPNYSSELNVNALELEDSALYLCASSWDRGYEQYFGPGTRLTVT.

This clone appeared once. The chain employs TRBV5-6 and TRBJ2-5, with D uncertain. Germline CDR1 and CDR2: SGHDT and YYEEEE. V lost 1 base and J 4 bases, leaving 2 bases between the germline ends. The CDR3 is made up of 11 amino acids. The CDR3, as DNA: TGTGCCAGCAGCTTGTTAGAGACCCAGTACTTC. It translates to CASSLLETQYF.

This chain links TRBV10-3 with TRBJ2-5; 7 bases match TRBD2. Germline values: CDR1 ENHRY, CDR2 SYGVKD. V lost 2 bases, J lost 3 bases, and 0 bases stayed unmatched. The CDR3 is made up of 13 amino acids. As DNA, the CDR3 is TGTGCCATCAGTGAGGCGGGGGAAGAGACCCAGTACTTC. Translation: CAISEAGEETQYF.

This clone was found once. The DNA of the CDR3 is TGTGCCAGCAGCTCCCCGGGTGGGAATAATTCACCCCTCCACTTT. Translation gives CASSSPGGNNSPLHF. J is TRBJ1-6 and V is TRBV28, with D uncertain. Germline V gene data show CDR1 as MDHEN and CDR2 as SYDVKM. This CDR3 is 15 amino acids long. Trimming stripped 6 bases from V and 5 bases from J, with 14 bases between. Based on the CDR3 plus reference TRBV28 and TRBJ1-6, the full variable domain is DVKVTQSSRYLVKRTGEKVFLECVQDMDHENMFWYRQDPGLGLRLIYFSYDVKMKEKGDIPEGYSVSREKKERFSLILESASTNQTSMYLCASSSPGGNNSPLHFGNGTRLTVT.

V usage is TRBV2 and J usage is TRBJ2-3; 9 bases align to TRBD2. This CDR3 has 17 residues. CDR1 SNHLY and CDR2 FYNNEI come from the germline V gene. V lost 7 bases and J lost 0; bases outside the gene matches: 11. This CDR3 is CASTELRLAASTDTQYF. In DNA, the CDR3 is TGTGCCAGCACCGAATTAAGACTAGCGGCCAGCACAGATACGCAGTATTTT.

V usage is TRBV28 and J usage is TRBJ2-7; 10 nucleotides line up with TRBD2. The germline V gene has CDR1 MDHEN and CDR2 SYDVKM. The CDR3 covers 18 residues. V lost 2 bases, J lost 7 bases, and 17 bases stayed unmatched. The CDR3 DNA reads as TGTGCCAGCAGTTTACCCGGGATAGCGGGAGGACCTCGCGGGGAGCAGTACTTC. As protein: CASSLPGIAGGPRGEQYF.

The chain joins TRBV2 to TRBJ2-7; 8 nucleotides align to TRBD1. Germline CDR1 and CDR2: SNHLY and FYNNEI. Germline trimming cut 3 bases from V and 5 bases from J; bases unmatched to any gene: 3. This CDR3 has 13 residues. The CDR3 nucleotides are TGTGCCAGCAGTGAGACGACAGGGGACGAGCAGTACTTC. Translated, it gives CASSETTGDEQYF.

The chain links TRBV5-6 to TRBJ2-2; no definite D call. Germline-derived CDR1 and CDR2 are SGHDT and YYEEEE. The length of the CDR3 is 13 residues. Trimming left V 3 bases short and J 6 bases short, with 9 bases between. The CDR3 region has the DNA TGTGCCAGCAGCTGGACCAAGCCCGGGGAGCTGTTTTTT. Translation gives CASSWTKPGELFF.

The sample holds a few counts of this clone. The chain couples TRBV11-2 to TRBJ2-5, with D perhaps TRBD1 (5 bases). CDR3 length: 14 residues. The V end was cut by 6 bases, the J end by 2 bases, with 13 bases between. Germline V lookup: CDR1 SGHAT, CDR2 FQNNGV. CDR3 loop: CASRHSPGQETQYF. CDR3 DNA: TGTGCCAGCAGACACAGTCCAGGGCAAGAGACCCAGTACTTC. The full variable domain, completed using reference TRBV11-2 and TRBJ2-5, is EAGVAQSPRYKIIEKRQSVAFWCNPISGHATLYWYQQILGQGPKLLIQFQNNGVVDDSQLPKDRFSAERLKGVDSTLKIQPAKLEDSAVYLCASRHSPGQETQYFGPGTRLLVL.

The CDR3: CASRPGTGSSYEQYF. In DNA form, the CDR3 reads TGCGCCAGCAGGCCCGGGACAGGGTCCTCCTACGAGCAGTACTTC. V and J are TRBV5-1 and TRBJ2-7; 9 nucleotides match TRBD1. The CDR3 sequence is 15 residues long. The germline V gene encodes CDR1 SGHRS and CDR2 YFSETQ. The ends lost 5 bases at V and 0 bases at J; junction bases unmatched: 6. The entire variable domain, with the rest obtained from reference TRBV5-1 and TRBJ2-7, is as follows: KAGVTQTPRYLIKTRGQQVTLSCSPISGHRSVSWYQQTPGQGLQFLFEYFSETQRNKGNFPGRFSGRQFSNSRSEMNVSTLELGDSALYLCASRPGTGSSYEQYFGPGTRLTVT.

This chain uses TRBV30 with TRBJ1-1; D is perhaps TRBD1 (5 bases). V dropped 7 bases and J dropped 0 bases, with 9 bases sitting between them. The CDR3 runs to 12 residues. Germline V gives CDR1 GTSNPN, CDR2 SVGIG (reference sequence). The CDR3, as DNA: TGTGCCTCGGGACGGTTGAACACTGAAGCTTTCTTT. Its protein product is CASGRLNTEAFF.

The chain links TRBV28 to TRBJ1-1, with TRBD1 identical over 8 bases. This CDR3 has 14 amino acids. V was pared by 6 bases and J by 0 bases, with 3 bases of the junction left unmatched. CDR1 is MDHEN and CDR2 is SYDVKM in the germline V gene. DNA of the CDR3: TGTGCCAGCAGCCTCAGGGGGCTGAACACTGAAGCTTTCTTT. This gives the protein CASSLRGLNTEAFF. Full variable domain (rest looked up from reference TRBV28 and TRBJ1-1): DVKVTQSSRYLVKRTGEKVFLECVQDMDHENMFWYRQDPGLGLRLIYFSYDVKMKEKGDIPEGYSVSREKKERFSLILESASTNQTSMYLCASSLRGLNTEAFFGQGTRLTVV.